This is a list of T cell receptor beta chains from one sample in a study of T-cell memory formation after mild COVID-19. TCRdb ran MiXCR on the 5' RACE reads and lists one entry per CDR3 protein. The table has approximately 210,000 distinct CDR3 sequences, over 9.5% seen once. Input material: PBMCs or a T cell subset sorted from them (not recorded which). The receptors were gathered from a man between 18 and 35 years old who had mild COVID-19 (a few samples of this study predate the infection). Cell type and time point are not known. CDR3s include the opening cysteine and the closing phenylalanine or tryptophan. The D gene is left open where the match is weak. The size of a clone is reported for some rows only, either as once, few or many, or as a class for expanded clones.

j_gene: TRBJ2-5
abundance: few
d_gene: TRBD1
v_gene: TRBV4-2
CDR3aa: CASSLGRDSEETQYF
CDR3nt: TGTGCCAGCAGCCTTGGCCGGGACAGTGAAGAGACCCAGTACTTC

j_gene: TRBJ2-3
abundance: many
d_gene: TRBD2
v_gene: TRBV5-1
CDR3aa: CASGTSGTDTQYF
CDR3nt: TGCGCCAGCGGGACTAGCGGCACAGATACGCAGTATTTT

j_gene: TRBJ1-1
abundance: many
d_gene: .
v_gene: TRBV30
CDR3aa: CAGSQNMNTEAFF
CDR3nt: TGTGCCGGTTCACAGAATATGAACACTGAAGCTTTCTTT

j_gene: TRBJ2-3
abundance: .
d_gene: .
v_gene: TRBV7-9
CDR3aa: CASSPAWGRTDTQYF
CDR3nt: TGTGCCAGCAGCCCGGCGTGGGGTCGAACAGATACGCAGTATTTT

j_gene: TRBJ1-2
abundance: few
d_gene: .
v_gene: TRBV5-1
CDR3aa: CASSLLDYGYTF
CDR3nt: TGCGCCAGCAGCTTGCTTGACTATGGCTACACCTTC

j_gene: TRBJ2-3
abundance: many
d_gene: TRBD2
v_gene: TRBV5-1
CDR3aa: CASSLGLAGPFGTQYF
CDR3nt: TGCGCCAGCAGCTTGGGACTAGCGGGTCCATTCGGTACGCAGTATTTT

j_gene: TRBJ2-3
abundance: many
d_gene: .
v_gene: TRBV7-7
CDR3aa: CASSSVGSDTQYF
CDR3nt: TGTGCCAGCAGCTCCGTGGGGAGCGATACGCAGTATTTT

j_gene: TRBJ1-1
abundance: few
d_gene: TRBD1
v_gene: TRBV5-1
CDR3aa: CASSPTGVASEAFF
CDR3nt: TGCGCCAGCAGTCCGACAGGGGTCGCGTCTGAAGCTTTCTTT

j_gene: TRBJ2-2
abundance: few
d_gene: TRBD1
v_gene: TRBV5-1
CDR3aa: CASSLPPTGGTGELFF
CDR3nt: TGCGCCAGCAGCCTACCACCGACAGGGGGGACCGGGGAGCTGTTTTTT

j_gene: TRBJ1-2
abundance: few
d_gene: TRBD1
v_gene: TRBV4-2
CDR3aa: CASSQVTEGAGYTF
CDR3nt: TGTGCCAGCAGCCAAGTTACGGAGGGGGCTGGCTACACCTTC

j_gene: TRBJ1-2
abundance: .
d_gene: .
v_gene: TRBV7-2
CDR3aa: CASSRRRGNNYGYTF
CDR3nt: TGTGCCAGCAGCCGGAGACGGGGGAATAACTATGGCTACACCTTC

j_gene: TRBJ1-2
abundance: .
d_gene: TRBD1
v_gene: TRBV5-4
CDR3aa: CATTGGDYGYTF
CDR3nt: TGTGCCACTACAGGGGGAGACTATGGCTACACCTTC

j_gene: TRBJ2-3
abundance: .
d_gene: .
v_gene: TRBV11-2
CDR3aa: CASSSTAQLGTDTQYF
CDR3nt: TGTGCCAGCAGCTCCACAGCCCAATTGGGCACAGATACGCAGTATTTT

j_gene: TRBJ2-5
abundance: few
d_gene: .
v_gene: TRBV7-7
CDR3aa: CASSPGTWETQYF
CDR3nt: TGTGCCAGCAGCCCCGGGACATGGGAGACCCAGTACTTC

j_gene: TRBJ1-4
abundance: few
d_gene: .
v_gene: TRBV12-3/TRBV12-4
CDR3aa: CASSWGEKLFF
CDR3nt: TGTGCCAGCTCCTGGGGAGAAAAACTGTTTTTT

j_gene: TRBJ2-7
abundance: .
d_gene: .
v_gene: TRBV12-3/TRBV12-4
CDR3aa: CASSFAQGSHEQYF
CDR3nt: TGTGCCAGCAGTTTTGCACAGGGCAGCCACGAGCAGTACTTC

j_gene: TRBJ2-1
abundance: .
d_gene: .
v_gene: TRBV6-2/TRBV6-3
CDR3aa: CASNPGLDYNEQFF
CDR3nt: TGTGCCAGCAACCCGGGACTCGATTACAATGAGCAGTTCTTC

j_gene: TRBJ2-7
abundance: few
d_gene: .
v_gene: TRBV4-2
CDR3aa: CASSLNSETTYEQYF
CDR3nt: TGTGCCAGCAGTCTAAACTCAGAAACCACCTACGAGCAGTACTTC

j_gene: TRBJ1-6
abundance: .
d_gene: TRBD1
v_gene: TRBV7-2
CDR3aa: CASSSQGVESPLHF
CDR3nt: TGTGCCAGCAGCTCTCAGGGGGTTGAATCACCCCTCCACTTT

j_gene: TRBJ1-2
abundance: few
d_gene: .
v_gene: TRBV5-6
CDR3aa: CASSSGVQNYGYTF
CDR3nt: TGTGCCAGCAGCTCGGGTGTTCAGAACTATGGCTACACCTTC

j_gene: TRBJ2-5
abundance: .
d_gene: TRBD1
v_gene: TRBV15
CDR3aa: CATSRDSGQGGWETQYF
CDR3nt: TGTGCCACCAGCAGAGATTCCGGACAGGGAGGATGGGAGACCCAGTACTTC

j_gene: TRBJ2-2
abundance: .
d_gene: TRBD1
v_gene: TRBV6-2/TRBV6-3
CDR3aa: CASSETGGYTGELFF
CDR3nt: TGTGCCAGCAGTGAAACAGGGGGCTACACCGGGGAGCTGTTTTTT

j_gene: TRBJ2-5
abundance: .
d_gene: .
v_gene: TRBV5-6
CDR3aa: CASSPIHQETQYF
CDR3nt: TGTGCCAGCAGCCCCATCCACCAAGAGACCCAGTACTTC

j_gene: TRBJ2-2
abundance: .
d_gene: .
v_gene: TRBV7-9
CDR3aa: CASSFRRGSTGELFF
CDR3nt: TGTGCCAGCAGCTTTAGGCGGGGTTCCACCGGGGAGCTGTTTTTT

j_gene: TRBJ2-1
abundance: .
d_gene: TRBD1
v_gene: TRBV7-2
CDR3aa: CASSLGPTGNEQFF
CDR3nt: TGTGCCAGCAGCTTAGGCCCGACAGGGAATGAGCAGTTCTTC

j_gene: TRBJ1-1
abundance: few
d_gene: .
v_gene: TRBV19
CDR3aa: CASATVQNTEAFF
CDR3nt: TGTGCCAGTGCGACGGTCCAGAACACTGAAGCTTTCTTT

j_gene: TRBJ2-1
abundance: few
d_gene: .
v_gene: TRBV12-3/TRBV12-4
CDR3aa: CASSPGLPNEQFF
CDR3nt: TGTGCCAGCAGTCCTGGACTGCCAAATGAGCAGTTCTTC

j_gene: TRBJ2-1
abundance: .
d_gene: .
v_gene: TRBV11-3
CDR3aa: CASSSGQGMGQFF
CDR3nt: TGTGCCAGCAGCTCTGGCCAGGGGATGGGGCAGTTCTTC

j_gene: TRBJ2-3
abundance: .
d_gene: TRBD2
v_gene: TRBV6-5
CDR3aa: CASGTSGRTDTQYF
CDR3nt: TGTGCCAGCGGGACTAGCGGGCGAACAGATACGCAGTATTTT

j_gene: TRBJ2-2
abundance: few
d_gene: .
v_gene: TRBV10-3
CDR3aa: CAISYQGGTGELFF
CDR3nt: TGTGCCATCAGTTACCAGGGGGGAACCGGGGAGCTGTTTTTT

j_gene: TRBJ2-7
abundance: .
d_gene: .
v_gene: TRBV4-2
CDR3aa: CASSHQTQQTSYEQYF
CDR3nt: TGTGCCAGCAGCCATCAGACTCAACAAACTTCCTACGAGCAGTACTTC

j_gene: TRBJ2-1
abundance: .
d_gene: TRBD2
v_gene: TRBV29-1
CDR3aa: CSAEGGTSGANNEQFF
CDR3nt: TGCAGCGCAGAAGGTGGGACTAGCGGGGCTAACAATGAGCAGTTCTTC

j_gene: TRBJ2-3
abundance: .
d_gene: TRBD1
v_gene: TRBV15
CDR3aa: CATSRGQGTDTQYF
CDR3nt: TGTGCCACCAGCAGGGGACAGGGTACAGATACGCAGTATTTT

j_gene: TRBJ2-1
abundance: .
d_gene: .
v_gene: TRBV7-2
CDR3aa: CASSLEKGYNEQFF
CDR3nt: TGTGCCAGCAGCTTAGAAAAGGGTTACAATGAGCAGTTCTTC

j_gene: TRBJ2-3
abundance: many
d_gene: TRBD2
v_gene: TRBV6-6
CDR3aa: CASSLAGVPDTQYF
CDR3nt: TGTGCCAGCAGTTTAGCGGGAGTGCCGGATACGCAGTATTTT

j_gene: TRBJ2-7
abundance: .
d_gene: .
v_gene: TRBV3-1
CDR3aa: CASSQIYHEQYF
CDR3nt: TGTGCCAGCAGCCAAATATACCACGAGCAGTACTTC

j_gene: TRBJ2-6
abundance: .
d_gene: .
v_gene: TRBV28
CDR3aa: CASSFGGSEANVLTF
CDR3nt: TGTGCCAGCAGTTTCGGCGGGTCAGAGGCCAACGTCCTGACTTTC

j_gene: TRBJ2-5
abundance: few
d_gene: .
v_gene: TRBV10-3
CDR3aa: CAITGGVQETQYF
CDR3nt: TGTGCCATCACGGGGGGCGTCCAAGAGACCCAGTACTTC

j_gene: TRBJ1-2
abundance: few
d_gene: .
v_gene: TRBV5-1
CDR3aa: CASSLALDIYGYTF
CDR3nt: TGCGCCAGCAGCTTGGCCCTGGACATCTATGGCTACACCTTC

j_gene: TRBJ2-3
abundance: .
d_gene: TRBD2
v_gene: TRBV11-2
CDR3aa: CASSTYRGGRYITDTQYF
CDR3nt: TGTGCCAGCAGCACATACCGGGGGGGCCGGTATATCACAGATACGCAGTATTTT

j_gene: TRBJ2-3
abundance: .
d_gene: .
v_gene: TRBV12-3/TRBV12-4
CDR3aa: CASSSGAFSSSTDTQYF
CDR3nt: TGTGCCAGCAGTTCGGGGGCCTTCTCCTCTAGCACAGATACGCAGTATTTT

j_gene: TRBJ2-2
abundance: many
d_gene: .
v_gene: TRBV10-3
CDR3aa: CAIRPSGWAGELFF
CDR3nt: TGTGCCATCAGGCCGTCGGGTTGGGCCGGGGAGCTGTTTTTT

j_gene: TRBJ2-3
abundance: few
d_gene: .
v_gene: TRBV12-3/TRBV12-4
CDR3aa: CASSLWGATDTQYF
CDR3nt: TGTGCCAGCAGTTTATGGGGGGCAACAGATACGCAGTATTTT

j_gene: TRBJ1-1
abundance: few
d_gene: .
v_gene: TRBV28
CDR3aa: CATIGVNTEAFF
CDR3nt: TGTGCCACAATCGGAGTAAACACTGAAGCTTTCTTT

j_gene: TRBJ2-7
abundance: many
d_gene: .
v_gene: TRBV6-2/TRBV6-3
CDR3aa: CASSSRGEQYF
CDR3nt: TGTGCCAGCAGTTCCAGAGGCGAGCAGTACTTC

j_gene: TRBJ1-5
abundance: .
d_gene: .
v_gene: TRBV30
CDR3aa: CAWSTRGGNQPQHF
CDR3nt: TGTGCCTGGAGCACGAGGGGGGGCAATCAGCCCCAGCATTTT

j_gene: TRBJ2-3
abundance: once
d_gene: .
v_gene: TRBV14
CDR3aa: CASSLGVLNTQYF
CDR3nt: TGTGCCAGCAGCCTAGGGGTCCTGAATACGCAGTATTTT

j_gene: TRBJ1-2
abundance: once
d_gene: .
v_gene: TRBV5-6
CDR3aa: CASSLISGYTF
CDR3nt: TGTGCCAGCAGCTTGATTAGTGGCTACACCTTC

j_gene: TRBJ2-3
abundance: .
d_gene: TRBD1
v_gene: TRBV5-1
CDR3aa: CASSYRDRSTDTQYF
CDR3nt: TGCGCCAGCAGCTACCGGGACAGGAGCACAGATACGCAGTATTTT

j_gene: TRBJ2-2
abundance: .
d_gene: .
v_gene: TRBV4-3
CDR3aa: CASSRQWTGELFF
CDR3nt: TGCGCCAGCAGCCGTCAGTGGACCGGGGAGCTGTTTTTT

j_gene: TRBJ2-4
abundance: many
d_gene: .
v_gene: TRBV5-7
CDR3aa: CARRGLAKNIQYF
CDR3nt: TGTGCCAGGAGGGGTTTAGCCAAAAACATTCAGTACTTC

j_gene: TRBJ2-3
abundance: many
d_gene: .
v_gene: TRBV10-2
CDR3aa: CASSTSTSTDTQYF
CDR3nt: TGCGCCAGCAGCACTAGCACCAGCACAGATACGCAGTATTTT

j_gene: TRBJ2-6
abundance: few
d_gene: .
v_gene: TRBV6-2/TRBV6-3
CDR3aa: CASSPDRLANSGANVLTF
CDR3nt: TGTGCCAGCAGTCCCGACAGGCTCGCCAACTCTGGGGCCAACGTCCTGACTTTC

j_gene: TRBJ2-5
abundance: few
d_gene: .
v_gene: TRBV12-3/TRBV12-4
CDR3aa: CASSLVAVQETQYF
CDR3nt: TGTGCCAGCAGTTTGGTAGCGGTACAAGAGACCCAGTACTTC